This T cell receptor beta chain was sequenced for a study of blood T cell repertoires in COVID-19. Study details: Specimens from acute and convalescent COVID-19 originated in the United States, Italy and Spain.

The V end lost 4 bases, the J end lost 10 bases, and 11 bases lay between the germline ends. Germline assignment: CDR1 SEHNR and CDR2 FQNEAQ (reference sequence). The CDR3 is 13 residues long. How the authors handled the data: Amplification from reference gene primers served as the basis for estimated nucleated cell counts. Data came from immunoSEQ multiplex PCR; TCRdb stores just in-frame clones and leaves some out. From that table come the V and J calls and clone size; the DNA was used to work out D and trimming. The top ten clones hold roughly 1.4% of a sample with 440,000 or so clones, 89% of them seen once. Followed longitudinally, the Seattle patients had been enrolled during active infection.

The V gene is TRBV7-9, the J gene TRBJ1-6; D gene unclear. The sequence was collected from a woman aged 40 to 49 with COVID-19, enrolled during active disease. The sequenced material came from peripheral blood. The CDR3 spells CASSSMGESPLHF. The DNA of the CDR3 is TGTGCCAGCAGCTCCATGGGCGAATCACCCCTCCACTTT.